Listed below are T cell receptor beta chains from one sample, sequenced in a study of a mutant IDH1 vaccine in newly diagnosed glioma. Which antigens these TCRs recognize remains unknown. The table came from immunoSEQ multiplex PCR; TCRdb's copy has only in-frame clones and leaves some out. The sample yields some 42,000 clones, about 75% seen once. Source: PBMCs, taken from a glioma patient whose treatment included an IDH1 peptide vaccine. All receptors derive from a man aged 45-65 years with glioma. The CDR3 runs from the conserved cysteine through the conserved F or W. The D gene is left open where the match is weak. Only some rows state a clone size, as once, few, many or a class for expanded clones.

TRBD1 | NA | TRBJ1-5 | TRBV5-8 | TGTGCCAGCAGCCTCGGGACAGATAGCAATCAGCCCCAGCATTTT | CASSLGTDSNQPQHF
NA | few | TRBJ1-5 | TRBV4-1 | TGCGCCAGCAGCCAAGATGGAATAGCAAATCAGCCCCAGCATTTT | CASSQDGIANQPQHF
NA | NA | TRBJ2-7 | TRBV18 | TGTGCCAGCTCACCCCCCGCCGGCCCCTACGAGCAGTACTTC | CASSPPAGPYEQYF
TRBD1 | once | TRBJ2-2 | TRBV30 | TGTGCCTGGAGTCAAGGTGACAGGGCGGCCGGGGAGCTGTTTTTT | CAWSQGDRAAGELFF
NA | NA | TRBJ1-1 | TRBV4-3 | TGCGCCAGCAGCCAAGAGCCAAGGGGCAGCACTGAAGCTTTCTTT | CASSQEPRGSTEAFF
NA | few | TRBJ2-2 | TRBV2 | TGTGCCAGCAGTGAAACCGCGAACACCGGGGAGCTGTTTTTT | CASSETANTGELFF
NA | NA | TRBJ2-7 | TRBV6-5 | TGTGCCAGCAGTTTCGACGGGTACGAGCAGTACTTC | CASSFDGYEQYF
TRBD1 | few | TRBJ1-1 | TRBV28 | TGTGCCAGCATCGAGGGGGGACAGAATCGAGCTGAAGCTTTCTTT | CASIEGGQNRAEAFF
NA | once | TRBJ2-7 | TRBV6-5 | TGTGCCAGCAGAAGGACAGCCTCCTCCTACGAGCAGTACTTC | CASRRTASSYEQYF
NA | NA | TRBJ1-2 | TRBV5-1 | TGCGCCAGCAGCCAGAACCAGGGAAATTGGGGCTACACCTTC | CASSQNQGNWGYTF
NA | once | TRBJ1-1 | TRBV6-5 | TGTGCCAGCAGTGCCTTTATGAACACTGAAGCTTTCTTT | CASSAFMNTEAFF
NA | NA | TRBJ2-5 | TRBV19 | TGTGCCAGTACCCGGGACTTCCAGTCCAAGACCCAGTACTTC | CASTRDFQSKTQYF
NA | NA | TRBJ2-5 | TRBV30 | TGTGCCTGGAGTGTACTGTGGACAGCCTCCCGGGAGACCCAGTACTTC | CAWSVLWTASRETQYF
NA | NA | TRBJ2-3 | TRBV7-2 | TGTGCCAGCAGCTTAGACCCACGGGATACGCAGTATTTT | CASSLDPRDTQYF
NA | NA | TRBJ1-5 | TRBV5-6 | TGTGCCAGCAGCTTGGCCGGTATAGGGGGCAATCAGCCCCAGCATTTT | CASSLAGIGGNQPQHF
NA | few | TRBJ2-3 | TRBV28 | TGTGCCAGCAACTATGGGGGCTCGAGCACAGATACGCAGTATTTT | CASNYGGSSTDTQYF
TRBD2 | NA | TRBJ2-3 | TRBV9 | TGTGCCAGCAGCTCCGGGACTAGCGGGGTCACAGATACGCAGTATTTT | CASSSGTSGVTDTQYF
NA | NA | TRBJ1-5 | TRBV5-4 | TGTGCCAGCAGCCTATGGGGGAGTCAGCCCCAGCATTTT | CASSLWGSQPQHF
NA | NA | TRBJ2-7 | TRBV20-1 | TGCAGTGCTAGACTCTACGAGCAGTACTTC | CSARLYEQYF
NA | NA | TRBJ2-7 | TRBV6-5 | TGTGCCAGCAGTGGGGATTACGAGCAGTACTTC | CASSGDYEQYF
NA | NA | TRBJ1-2 | TRBV6-5 | TGTGCCAGCAGTTATCGGGGAGAAAACTATGGCTACACCTTC | CASSYRGENYGYTF
TRBD1 | NA | TRBJ1-1 | TRBV7-3 | TGTGCCAGCAGCTCGACAGGGAGCAATGAAGCTTTCTTT | CASSSTGSNEAFF
NA | NA | TRBJ1-4 | TRBV4-2 | TGTGCCAGCAGCCAAGGGCCAGGGGAGAATGAAAAACTGTTTTTT | CASSQGPGENEKLFF
NA | NA | TRBJ2-7 | TRBV5-1 | TGCGCCAGCAGCTTTACAGATCCCTACGAGCAGTACTTC | CASSFTDPYEQYF
TRBD1 | NA | TRBJ2-7 | TRBV30 | TGTGCCTGGACCGGACAGGGACTGTTCTACGAGCAGTACTTC | CAWTGQGLFYEQYF
NA | NA | TRBJ1-5 | TRBV5-6 | TGTGCCAGCAGCCCGGGGACGGCTAATAGCAATCAGCCCCAGCATTTT | CASSPGTANSNQPQHF
NA | NA | TRBJ2-2 | TRBV4-2 | TGTGCCAGCAGCATCCGAGAGGGAAGTCAGACCGGGGAGCTGTTTTTT | CASSIREGSQTGELFF
NA | NA | TRBJ1-1 | TRBV6-5 | TGTGCCAGCAGCCGAGGGAGTGGCGCTGAAGCTTTCTTT | CASSRGSGAEAFF
NA | NA | TRBJ1-2 | TRBV29-1 | TGCAGCGGCGTGGTTAACTATGGCTACACCTTC | CSGVVNYGYTF